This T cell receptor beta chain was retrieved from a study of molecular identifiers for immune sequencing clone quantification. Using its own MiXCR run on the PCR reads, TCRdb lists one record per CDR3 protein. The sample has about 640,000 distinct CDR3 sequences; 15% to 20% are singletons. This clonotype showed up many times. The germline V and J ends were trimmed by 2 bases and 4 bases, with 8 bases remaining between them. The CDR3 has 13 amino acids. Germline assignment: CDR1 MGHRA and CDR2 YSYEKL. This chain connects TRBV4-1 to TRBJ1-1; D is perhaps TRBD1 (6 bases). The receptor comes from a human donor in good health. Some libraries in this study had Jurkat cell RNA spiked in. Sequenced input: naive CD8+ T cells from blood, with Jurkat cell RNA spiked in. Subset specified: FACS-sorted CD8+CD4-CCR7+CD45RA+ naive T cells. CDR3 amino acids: CASSQQGPTEAFF. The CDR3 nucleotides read TGCGCCAGCAGCCAACAGGGGCCCACTGAAGCTTTCTTT.